These 30 T cell receptor beta chains were all obtained from the same sample, sequenced in a study of CD8+ T cells in alopecia areata. Sample treatment: oral pan-JAK inhibitor, 5-10 mg twice daily. Sequencing templates came from extracted RNA that was reverse transcribed into cDNA. Sequencing used immunoSEQ multiplex PCR; TCRdb keeps in-frame clones, though not all of them. The profile shows a few hundred thousand clones, roughly two fifths of them singletons. This specimen was CD4+ T cells sorted from blood, taken between weeks 30 and 35, from a patient treated with tofacitinib. The receptors were gathered from a human donor with alopecia areata.

Turning to this clone: Germline and junction disagree at one end, which may indicate a read error. The chain carries TRBV7-3 and TRBJ2-1, with TRBD1 matching 7 bases. This CDR3 is built from 13 residues. From germline, CDR1 is SGHTA and CDR2 FQGTGA. The CDR3 DNA reads TGTGCCAGCAGCTTTACCCGGGACAGCCCCCTTCTCTTC. Its translation: CASSFTRDSPLLF. Combining the CDR3 with reference TRBV7-3 and TRBJ2-1 gives the whole variable domain GAGVSQTPSNKVTEKGKYVELRCDPISGHTALYWYRQSLGQGPEFLIYFQGTGAADDSGLPNDRFFAVRPEGSVSTLKIQRTERGDSAVYLCASSFTRDSPLLFGPGTRLTVL.

This clone is a singleton in its sample. The chain uses TRBV7-6 and TRBJ2-2, with D perhaps matching TRBD2 (6 bases). There are 18 residues in the CDR3. V lost 3 bases and J 0 bases, leaving 17 bases between the germline ends. Germline loops: CDR1 SGHVS, CDR2 FNYEAQ. Here the CDR3 DNA reads TGTGCCAGCAGCTTCCTTCCTCCGGGACTCACGAACACCGGGGAGCTGTTTTTT. It encodes CASSFLPPGLTNTGELFF. Supplemented by reference TRBV7-6 and TRBJ2-2, the full variable domain reads GAGVSQSPRYKVTKRGQDVALRCDPISGHVSLYWYRQALGQGPEFLTYFNYEAQQDKSGLPNDRFSAERPEGSISTLTIQRTEQRDSAMYRCASSFLPPGLTNTGELFFGEGSRLTVL.

This chain joins TRBV25-1 and TRBJ1-2, with TRBD1 as a possible D gene (5 bases). With 6 bases removed from V and 4 bases from J, the gap between germline ends came to 15 bases. CDR3 length equals 14 residues. Per the germline V gene, CDR1 is MGHDK and CDR2 is SYGVNS. The CDR3 DNA sequence: TGTGCCAGCAGAAATCAGGGAAGTGGCTATGGCTACACCTTC. Protein product: CASRNQGSGYGYTF.

A single count supports this clone. V usage is TRBV4-1 and J usage is TRBJ2-3, with D unresolved. Per the germline V gene, CDR1 is MGHRA and CDR2 is YSYEKL. V gave up 2 bases and J gave up 6 bases, with 6 bases separating them. The CDR3 is made up of 12 amino acids. Here the CDR3 DNA reads TGCGCCAGCAGCCAACCCACGGATACGCAGTATTTT. It codes for CASSQPTDTQYF.

The CDR3 DNA reads as TGTGCCTGGAGTCTGGGGACGCCGTATGGCTACACCTTC. Translation gives CAWSLGTPYGYTF. The V call is TRBV30, the J call TRBJ1-2, with TRBD1 as a possible D gene (5 bases). CDR1 is GTSNPN, CDR2 SVGIG, per germline (reference sequence). The V end lost 2 bases, the J end lost 5 bases, and 12 bases lay between the germline ends. This CDR3 has 13 residues.

The chain employs TRBV30 and TRBJ2-7; 11 bases align to TRBD1. V lost 5 bases and J lost 4; bases outside the gene matches: 4. This CDR3 is built from 13 residues. The germline V gene encodes CDR1 GTSNPN and CDR2 SVGIG (reference sequence). CDR3 coding DNA: TGTGCCTGGGGGACAGGGGGGACTTACGAGCAGTACTTC. Translating gives CAWGTGGTYEQYF.

This sequence joins TRBV6-5 and TRBJ1-2; TRBD1 matches at 8 bases. Germline V gene lookup returns CDR1 MNHEY and CDR2 SVGAGI. The ends lost 5 bases at V and 8 bases at J; junction bases unmatched: 10. The CDR3 is made up of 14 amino acids. The CDR3 nucleotides are TGTGCCAGCAGTCGCCCGGGGACAGGCGAGGGCTACACCTTC. Translated: CASSRPGTGEGYTF.

V and J are TRBV30 and TRBJ1-4; D possibly corresponds to TRBD1 (5 bases). The CDR3 consists of 14 residues. The V and J ends lost 2 bases and 3 bases respectively, with 10 bases between them. From germline, CDR1 is GTSNPN and CDR2 SVGIG (reference sequence). The CDR3 bases are TGTGCCTGGAGTTCAGGGCGGGCTAATGAAAAACTGTTTTTT. Amino acids: CAWSSGRANEKLFF.

The V gene is TRBV5-4, the J gene TRBJ2-1; D possibly uses TRBD1 or TRBD2 (5 bases each). Trimming cost V 6 bases and J 0 bases, with 13 bases left between them. Germline loops: CDR1 SGHNT, CDR2 YYREEE (reference sequence). CDR3 length equals 15 residues. The CDR3 reads CASTWGFSSYNEQFF. In DNA, the CDR3 is TGTGCCAGCACCTGGGGGTTTAGCTCCTACAATGAGCAGTTCTTC.

With respect to this clone: The junction departs from the called germline gene at one end, perhaps through a read error. CDR3 nucleotides: TGCAGTCCATATGAAGTTTTCTTT. Translated: CSPYEVFF. The J gene is TRBJ1-1, the V gene TRBV20-1; D unclear. The germline CDR1 and CDR2 sequences are DFQATT and SNEGSKA (reference sequence). The CDR3 loop spans 8 amino acids.

The chain links TRBV7-6 to TRBJ1-6; D is unresolved. The CDR3 is 14 residues long. Trimming pared 5 bases from V and 10 bases from J, leaving 15 bases between. In germline, CDR1 is SGHVS, CDR2 FNYEAQ. The CDR3 coding sequence is TGTGCCAGCAGCCTGAGTCAGGAGAACTCACCCCTCCACTTT. It yields the protein CASSLSQENSPLHF.

The CDR3 loop is CASRRQGTYEQYF. The CDR3 DNA is TGTGCCAGCAGGAGACAGGGAACTTACGAGCAGTACTTC. V is TRBV25-1 and J is TRBJ2-7, with 7 bases fitting TRBD1. Per germline, CDR1 MGHDK and CDR2 SYGVNS. This CDR3 has 13 residues. After removal of 6 bases from V and 4 bases from J, the junction contained 6 bases not matched to a gene.

This clone was picked up a small number of times. The V gene is TRBV9, the J gene TRBJ2-3; tentative D call: TRBD2 (5 bases). The CDR3 contains 15 residues. The germline CDR1 and CDR2 sequences are SGDLS and YYNGEE. V lost 4 bases and J lost 4, with 16 bases in between. The CDR3 here is CASSPMRGYADTQYF. DNA of the CDR3: TGTGCCAGCAGCCCGATGAGAGGGTACGCAGATACGCAGTATTTT.

This clone was counted between two and nine times. V is TRBV19 and J is TRBJ1-1; maybe TRBD1 (6 bases). V dropped 6 bases and J dropped 0 bases, with 14 bases sitting between them. The V gene's germline CDR1 is LNHDA and CDR2 SQIVND (reference sequence). The CDR3 extends over 15 amino acids. The CDR3 DNA sequence: TGTGCCAGTAGCCCTAGACAGGCGATGAACACTGAAGCTTTCTTT. Translated, it gives CASSPRQAMNTEAFF.

This clone has just a few counts. The chain recombines TRBV19 with TRBJ2-1; 7 nucleotides align to TRBD2. Germline CDR1 is LNHDA and CDR2 is SQIVND (reference sequence). Losses at the gene ends were 5 bases for V and 2 bases for J; bases not matched to a gene: 6. The CDR3 consists of 15 residues. The CDR3 here is CASSPFRGAYNEQFF. In DNA, the CDR3 is TGTGCCAGTAGTCCCTTTCGGGGGGCCTACAATGAGCAGTTCTTC.

The chain joins TRBV23-1 to TRBJ1-4, with D tentatively TRBD1 (5 bases). Being an ORF, TRBV23-1 has a function that is uncertain. V was trimmed by 3 bases and J by 10 bases, leaving 6 bases between them. The CDR3 has 11 amino acids. CDR3 protein: CASSQRGKLFF. In DNA form, the CDR3 reads TGCGCCAGCAGTCAGAGGGGAAAACTGTTTTTT.

V gene TRBV28 combines with J gene TRBJ2-1; D not certain. V was trimmed by 3 bases and J by 9 bases, leaving 9 bases between them. The germline gives CDR1 MDHEN, CDR2 SYDVKM. This CDR3 has 12 amino acids. The CDR3 nucleotides read TGTGCCAGCAGTTTTGGACCACGTGAGCAGTTCTTC. It is translated as CASSFGPREQFF.

This chain connects TRBV30 to TRBJ1-4; D not certain. The CDR3 consists of 15 residues. Germline V lookup: CDR1 GTSNPN, CDR2 SVGIG (reference sequence). Trimming shortened V by 2 bases and J by 0 bases, and 10 bases separated the two germline ends. The CDR3 region is CAWSPFVATNEKLFF. In DNA, the CDR3 is TGTGCCTGGAGTCCTTTTGTGGCAACTAATGAAAAACTGTTTTTT.

The chain carries TRBV18 and TRBJ2-5; no clear D. V was cut by 6 bases and J by 5 bases, with 16 bases left in between. The CDR3 runs 14 residues. Germline V gene sequence: CDR1 KGHSH, CDR2 LQKENI. This CDR3 reads CASSAGRSPETQYF. In DNA, the CDR3 is TGTGCCAGCTCTGCTGGGCGGTCTCCCGAGACCCAGTACTTC.

This clone has a handful of counts. The chain couples TRBV4-2 to TRBJ2-1, with D unclear. CDR1 and CDR2 (germline): LGHNA, YNFKEQ. V lost 0 bases and J lost 6, with 6 bases in between. This CDR3 spans 13 amino acids. CDR3 in amino acids: CASSQDRPNEQFF. CDR3 coding DNA: TGTGCCAGCAGCCAAGATCGCCCCAATGAGCAGTTCTTC.

This clone was seen a few times. The chain combines TRBV7-2 with TRBJ1-2; D is perhaps TRBD1 (6 bases). V was shortened by 6 bases and J by 4 bases, with 15 bases between the two germline ends. The germline V gene encodes CDR1 SGHTA and CDR2 FQGNSA. The CDR3 is made up of 14 amino acids. The CDR3: CASRTTGSGYGYTF. The CDR3 DNA is TGTGCCAGCAGAACGACAGGATCGGGCTATGGCTACACCTTC.

This clone was seen a few times. The chain combines TRBV7-2 with TRBJ2-5; 8 bases line up with TRBD2. The CDR3 runs to 15 residues. Per germline, CDR1 SGHTA and CDR2 FQGNSA. The ends lost 4 bases at V and 2 bases at J; junction bases unmatched: 6. The CDR3 sequence: CASSWPGLGQETQYF. The CDR3 bases are TGTGCCAGCAGCTGGCCGGGACTAGGACAAGAGACCCAGTACTTC.

This clone was seen more than once but under ten times. V and J are TRBV6-6 and TRBJ2-3; D not resolved. Germline V gene data show CDR1 as MNHNY and CDR2 as SVGAGI (reference sequence). The length of the CDR3 is 14 residues. V was trimmed by 0 bases and J by 3 bases, leaving 7 bases between them. The DNA of the CDR3 is TGTGCCAGCAGTTACTCCCCCCGGACAGATACGCAGTATTTT. Its protein is CASSYSPRTDTQYF.

This clone has only a few counts. The chain combines TRBV18 with TRBJ1-1, with a weak D call TRBD1 (6 bases). Germline CDR1 and CDR2: KGHSH and LQKENI. The CDR3 is 15 residues long. The V end lost 4 bases, the J end lost 0 bases, and 12 bases lay between the germline ends. Here the CDR3 reads CASSRGYRVNTEAFF. The DNA of the CDR3 is TGTGCCAGCTCACGAGGGTACAGGGTGAACACTGAAGCTTTCTTT.

About this clone: The same CDR3 arises from other DNA sequences in this sample as well. The chain joins TRBV6-6 to TRBJ2-3; D ambiguous. The CDR3 sequence is 12 residues long. Germline CDR1 reads MNHNY; CDR2 reads SVGAGI (reference sequence). V dropped 4 bases and J dropped 2 bases, with 4 bases sitting between them. The CDR3 is CASSSNTDTQYF. CDR3 coding DNA: TGTGCCAGCAGTTCCAACACAGATACGCAGTATTTT.

V usage is TRBV11-2 and J usage is TRBJ2-7, with D possibly TRBD2 on 5 matching bases. Trimming cost V 4 bases and J 0 bases, with 13 bases left between them. Germline V lookup: CDR1 SGHAT, CDR2 FQNNGV. The CDR3 contains 15 residues. The DNA of the CDR3 is TGTGCCAGCAGCTCCAGCGGAATGAGCTCCTACGAGCAGTACTTC. This sequence encodes CASSSSGMSSYEQYF.

In this sample, this clone turned up a few times. CDR3 in amino acids: CSVATGGYEQYF. The CDR3 region has the DNA TGCAGCGTAGCTACAGGGGGCTATGAGCAGTACTTC. The chain carries TRBV29-1 and TRBJ2-7; 9 bases map to TRBD1. The CDR3 is 12 amino acids. Germline CDR1 and CDR2: SQVTM and ANQGSEA. Unmatched junction bases numbered 7, after V lost 6 bases and J lost 7 bases.

This clone has a handful of counts. V is TRBV10-3 and J is TRBJ2-3; the match to TRBD1 covers 11 bases. With 6 bases clipped from V and 4 bases from J, the junction kept 9 bases outside the gene matches. The CDR3 has 16 residues. The germline gives CDR1 ENHRY, CDR2 SYGVKD. CDR3 loop: CAIRSGTGGVADTQYF. The CDR3 nucleotides are TGTGCCATCAGATCCGGGACAGGGGGAGTGGCAGATACGCAGTATTTT.

The chain couples TRBV5-6 to TRBJ1-5; 11 bases are shared with TRBD1. With V trimmed by 5 bases and J by 1 base, 8 bases remained unmatched. The germline V gene has CDR1 SGHDT and CDR2 YYEEEE. This CDR3 has 17 residues. CDR3 in DNA: TGTGCCAGCAGACCCCGGACAGGGGGCTTGAGCAATCAGCCCCAGCATTTT. Translated, it gives CASRPRTGGLSNQPQHF. Based on the CDR3 plus reference TRBV5-6 and TRBJ1-5, the full variable domain is DAGVTQSPTHLIKTRGQQVTLRCSPKSGHDTVSWYQQALGQGPQFIFQYYEEEERQRGNFPDRFSGHQFPNYSSELNVNALLLGDSALYLCASRPRTGGLSNQPQHFGDGTRLSIL.

The V and J genes are TRBV30 and TRBJ2-1; 9 nucleotides match TRBD2. The germline V gene has CDR1 GTSNPN and CDR2 SVGIG (reference sequence). The V and J ends lost 0 bases and 14 bases, in that order; junction bases with no gene match: 5. The CDR3 has 12 residues. Written as DNA, the CDR3 is TGTGCCTGGAGTGTACAAGCGGGAGGAAAGTTCTTC. Encoded protein: CAWSVQAGGKFF.